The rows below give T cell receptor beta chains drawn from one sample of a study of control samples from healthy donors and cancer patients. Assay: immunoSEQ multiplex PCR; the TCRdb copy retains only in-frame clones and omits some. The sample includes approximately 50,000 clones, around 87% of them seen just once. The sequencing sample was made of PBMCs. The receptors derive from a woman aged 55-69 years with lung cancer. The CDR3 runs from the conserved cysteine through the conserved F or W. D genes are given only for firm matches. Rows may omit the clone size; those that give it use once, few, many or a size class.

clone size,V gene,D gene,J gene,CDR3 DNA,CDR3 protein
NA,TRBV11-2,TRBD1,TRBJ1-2,TGTGCCAGCAGCTTGAATCCGGGACAGGGGGTCTATGGCTACACCTTC,CASSLNPGQGVYGYTF
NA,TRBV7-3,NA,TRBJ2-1,TGTGCCAGCAGCTCCCTCGAAAACCCCAGCGGCCCTCAATCCTACAATGAGCAGTTCTTC,CASSSLENPSGPQSYNEQFF
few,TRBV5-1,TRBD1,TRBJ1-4,TGCGCCAGCAGCCCCGGACAGGGGGTTAATGAAAAACTGTTTTTT,CASSPGQGVNEKLFF
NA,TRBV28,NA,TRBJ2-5,TGTGCCAGCAGTTTAGCCGGACAGCAAGAGACCCAGTACTTC,CASSLAGQQETQYF
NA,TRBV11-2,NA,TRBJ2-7,TGTGCCAGCAGCTTAGAGAGGGGGGCCGGCGAGCAGTACTTC,CASSLERGAGEQYF
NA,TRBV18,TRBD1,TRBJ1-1,TGTGCCAGCTCACCACCTACAGGGGCGGGTACTGAAGCTTTCTTT,CASSPPTGAGTEAFF
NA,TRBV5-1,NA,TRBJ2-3,TGCGCCAGCAGCTTGGCCGGCAGGGCTTACACAGATACGCAGTATTTT,CASSLAGRAYTDTQYF
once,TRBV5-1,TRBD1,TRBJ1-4,TGCGCCAGCAGCCCACAGGGGAATACTAATGAAAAACTGTTTTTT,CASSPQGNTNEKLFF
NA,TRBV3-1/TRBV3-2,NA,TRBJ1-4,TGTGCCAGCAGCCAAGAATGGGTGGGCCGCCCACTGTTTTTT,CASSQEWVGRPLFF
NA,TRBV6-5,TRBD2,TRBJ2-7,TGTGCCACCCGGGACTACGTCTCGGGGGAGCAGTACTTC,CATRDYVSGEQYF